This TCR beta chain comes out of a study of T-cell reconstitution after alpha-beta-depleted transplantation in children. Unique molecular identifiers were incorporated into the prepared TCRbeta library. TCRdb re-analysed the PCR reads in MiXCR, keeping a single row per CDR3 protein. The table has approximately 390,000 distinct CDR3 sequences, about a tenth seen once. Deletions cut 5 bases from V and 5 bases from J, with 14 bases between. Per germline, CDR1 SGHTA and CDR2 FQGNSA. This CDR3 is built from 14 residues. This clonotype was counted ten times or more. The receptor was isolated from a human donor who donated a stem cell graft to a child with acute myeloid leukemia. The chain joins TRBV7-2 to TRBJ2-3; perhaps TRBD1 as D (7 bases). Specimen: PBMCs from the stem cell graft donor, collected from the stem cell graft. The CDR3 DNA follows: TGTGCCAGCAGCGCAAACAGGGGAGGAGATACGCAGTATTTT. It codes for CASSANRGGDTQYF.